This TCR beta chain derives from a study of OX40 agonist ivuxolimab in advanced cancers. Regarding the study as a whole: It was also the case that some nonresponders had low normalized T-cell clonal expansion. The mean number of expanded clones was higher in CD8+ T cells than in CD4+.

TCRdb keeps only in-frame clones here, not all; method: immunoSEQ multiplex PCR. The sample has some 44,000 clones, about 86% seen once. Patients were ineligible given autoimmune disease history or systemic immunosuppression. V lost 1 base to trimming and J lost 8 bases, with 8 bases between them. The CDR3 is 12 residues long. Germline values: CDR1 MNHNS, CDR2 SASEGT. About this clone itself: What it binds is not known.

The TCR sequence derives from an adult with an advanced solid tumor such as melanoma, head and neck, liver or kidney cancer. Specimen: CD4+ or CD8+ T cells sorted from blood, collected in a trial of the OX40 agonist ivuxolimab. This chain connects TRBV6-1 to TRBJ1-2, with no clear D. The CDR3 DNA follows: TGTGCCAGCAGTGAAGGGCTCGGGGGCTACACCTTC. It translates to CASSEGLGGYTF.